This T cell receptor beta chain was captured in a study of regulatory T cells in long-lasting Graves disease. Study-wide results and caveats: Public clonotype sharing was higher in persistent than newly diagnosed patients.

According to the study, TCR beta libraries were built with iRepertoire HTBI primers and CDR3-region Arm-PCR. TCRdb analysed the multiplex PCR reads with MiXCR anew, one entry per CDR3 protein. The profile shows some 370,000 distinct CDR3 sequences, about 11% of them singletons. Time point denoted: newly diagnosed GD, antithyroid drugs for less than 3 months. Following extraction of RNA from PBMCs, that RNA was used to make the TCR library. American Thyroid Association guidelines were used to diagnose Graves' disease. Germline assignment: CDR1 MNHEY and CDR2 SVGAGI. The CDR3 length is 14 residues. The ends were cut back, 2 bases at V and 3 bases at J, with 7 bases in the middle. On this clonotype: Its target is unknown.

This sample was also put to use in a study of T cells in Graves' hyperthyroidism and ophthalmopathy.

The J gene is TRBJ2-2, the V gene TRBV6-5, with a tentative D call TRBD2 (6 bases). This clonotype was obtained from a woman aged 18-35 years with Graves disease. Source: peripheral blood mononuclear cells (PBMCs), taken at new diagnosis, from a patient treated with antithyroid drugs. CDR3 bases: TGTGCCAGCAGTTACGGGACTTACACCGGGGAGCTGTTTTTT. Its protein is CASSYGTYTGELFF.